The present entry profiles one T cell receptor (beta chain) with its context. This entry is derived from a study of blood T cell repertoires in COVID-19. Study details: Italy, Spain and the United States were the sources of the convalescent and acute COVID-19 samples.

TCRdb's copy holds only in-frame clones and misses some; the assay was immunoSEQ multiplex PCR. The repertoire includes 280,000 or so clones, about 90% of them detected once, and 2.5% to 3.5% sits in the top ten. The specimen sequenced was PBMCs or T cells enriched from blood (not recorded which). This TCR was sampled from a woman aged 50 to 65 who had been exposed to COVID-19.

In DNA, the CDR3 is TGTGCCACCCAGCAGGGGTATGGGACTAATGAAAAACTGTTTTTT. The encoded protein is CATQQGYGTNEKLFF. The chain employs TRBV7-9 and TRBJ1-4; weak D call: TRBD1 (6 bases). Per the germline V gene, CDR1 is SEHNR and CDR2 is FQNEAQ (reference sequence). This CDR3 spans 15 amino acids. With 10 bases removed from V and 2 bases from J, the gap between germline ends came to 17 bases.